Listed here are 8 T cell receptor beta chains from one sample, sequenced in a study of blood T cell repertoires in COVID-19. Sequenced by immunoSEQ multiplex PCR; TCRdb stores in-frame clones only, minus some. The sample includes 130,000 to 150,000 clones, 80% to 90% of them seen just once. Sequencing was performed on peripheral blood. The receptors were sampled from a woman aged 60-75 years with COVID-19, enrolled during active disease.

A remark on this clone: The germline gene is not matched at one end of the junction; a read error may be the cause. The chain joins TRBV19 to TRBJ1-6; D may be TRBD1 (6 bases). The CDR3 sequence is 18 residues long. Germline V CDR1 and CDR2: LNHDA, SQIVND (reference sequence). Written as DNA, the CDR3 is TGTGCCAGTAGTATAGCCGCAGGGGCATTCTCCCATAATTCACCCCTCCACTTT. Translating gives CASSIAAGAFSHNSPLHF.

The rearrangement links TRBV7-2 to TRBJ2-7; D may be TRBD1 (6 bases). The CDR3 has 15 amino acids. V was shortened by 4 bases and J by 2 bases, with 15 bases between the two germline ends. The germline V gene encodes CDR1 SGHTA and CDR2 FQGNSA. DNA for the CDR3: TGTGCCAGCAGCTCGATACTCGGACAGACCTACGAGCAGTACTTC. Its translation is CASSSILGQTYEQYF. Full variable domain (remainder filled in from reference TRBV7-2 and TRBJ2-7): GAGVSQSPSNKVTEKGKDVELRCDPISGHTALYWYRQSLGQGLEFLIYFQGNSAPDKSGLPSDRFSAERTGGSVSTLTIQRTQQEDSAVYLCASSSILGQTYEQYFGPGTRLTVT.

J is TRBJ2-3 and V is TRBV11-2; 7 bases fit TRBD2. V trimming: 5 bases; J trimming: 1 base; junction bases outside the gene matches: 3. This CDR3 is built from 14 residues. Germline-derived CDR1 and CDR2 are SGHAT and FQNNGV. The DNA of the CDR3 is TGTGCCAGCAGCCTGCTAGCGGGCACAGATACGCAGTATTTT. The encoded protein is CASSLLAGTDTQYF.

The V call is TRBV20-1, the J call TRBJ1-5; 7 bases align to TRBD1. The CDR3 extends over 14 amino acids. Trimming removed 3 bases from V and 1 base from J; junction bases left unmatched: 3. Per germline, CDR1 DFQATT and CDR2 SNEGSKA (reference sequence). In DNA form, the CDR3 reads TGCAGTGCTAGTGAGGGGGCGAGCAATCAGCCCCAGCATTTT. It is translated as CSASEGASNQPQHF.

This clone appeared once. The chain combines TRBV6-5 with TRBJ2-5; 10 nucleotides agree with TRBD1. Germline V gene data show CDR1 as MNHEY and CDR2 as SVGAGI. The CDR3 has 15 residues. Unmatched junction bases numbered 5, after V lost 2 bases and J lost 5 bases. This CDR3 is CASSYTRTGGETQYF. The CDR3 nucleotides are TGTGCCAGCAGTTACACCCGGACAGGGGGGGAGACCCAGTACTTC.

The chain combines TRBV11-2 with TRBJ1-1; the D is unclear. The CDR3 runs to 12 residues. V was trimmed by 0 bases and J by 11 bases, leaving 10 bases between them. Germline V gene data show CDR1 as SGHAT and CDR2 as FQNNGV. The CDR3 sequence: CASSLDRGRAFF. The CDR3 DNA sequence: TGTGCCAGCAGCTTAGATCGGGGAAGGGCTTTCTTT.

The genes are TRBV7-2 and TRBJ2-5; 9 bases map to TRBD2. V dropped 5 bases and J dropped 2; count of bases not matched to a gene: 9. The V gene's germline CDR1 is SGHTA and CDR2 FQGNSA. This CDR3 region has 16 residues. CDR3 bases: TGTGCCAGCAGCGCCAGAGCGGGGGGCATACAAGAGACCCAGTACTTC. Translated, it gives CASSARAGGIQETQYF.

The chain is built from TRBV2 and TRBJ1-4, with unresolved D. Looked up from germline, CDR1 is SNHLY and CDR2 is FYNNEI. Trimming took 5 bases from V and 2 from J, leaving 15 bases between them. The CDR3 is 16 amino acids. CDR3 in DNA: TGTGCCAGCAGTAAGGAGTACCCTGGGACTAATGAAAAACTGTTTTTT. Protein: CASSKEYPGTNEKLFF.